One sample yielded the 2 T cell receptor beta chains listed below, sequenced in a study of shared clonotypes between healthy human individuals. Here immunoSEQ multiplex PCR was the method, and the copy in TCRdb shows in-frame clones only, minus some. The sample lists around 530,000 clones; about 80% were seen once. Sequenced input: PBMCs. These receptors originate from a woman aged 40 to 50 in good health. Some clones in this sample may be carry-over from other donors' samples.

Here the CDR3 reads CASSVSVAVSYEQYF. The CDR3 bases are TGTGCCAGTAGTGTTTCTGTGGCCGTCTCCTACGAGCAGTACTTC. The rearrangement joins TRBV19 to TRBJ2-7; unclear D gene. V was cut by 5 bases and J by 0 bases, with 14 bases left in between. The CDR3 spans 15 residues. The germline CDR1 and CDR2 sequences are LNHDA and SQIVND (reference sequence).

The CDR3 sequence: CAWSVRGLALSSYNEQFF. The CDR3 DNA sequence: TGTGCCTGGAGTGTACGCGGACTAGCACTGAGCTCCTACAATGAGCAGTTCTTC. The chain links TRBV30 to TRBJ2-1; 8 nucleotides align to TRBD2. Germline assignment: CDR1 GTSNPN and CDR2 SVGIG (reference sequence). The CDR3 covers 18 residues. V shed 0 bases, J shed 0 bases, and the junction held 10 bases outside the gene matches.